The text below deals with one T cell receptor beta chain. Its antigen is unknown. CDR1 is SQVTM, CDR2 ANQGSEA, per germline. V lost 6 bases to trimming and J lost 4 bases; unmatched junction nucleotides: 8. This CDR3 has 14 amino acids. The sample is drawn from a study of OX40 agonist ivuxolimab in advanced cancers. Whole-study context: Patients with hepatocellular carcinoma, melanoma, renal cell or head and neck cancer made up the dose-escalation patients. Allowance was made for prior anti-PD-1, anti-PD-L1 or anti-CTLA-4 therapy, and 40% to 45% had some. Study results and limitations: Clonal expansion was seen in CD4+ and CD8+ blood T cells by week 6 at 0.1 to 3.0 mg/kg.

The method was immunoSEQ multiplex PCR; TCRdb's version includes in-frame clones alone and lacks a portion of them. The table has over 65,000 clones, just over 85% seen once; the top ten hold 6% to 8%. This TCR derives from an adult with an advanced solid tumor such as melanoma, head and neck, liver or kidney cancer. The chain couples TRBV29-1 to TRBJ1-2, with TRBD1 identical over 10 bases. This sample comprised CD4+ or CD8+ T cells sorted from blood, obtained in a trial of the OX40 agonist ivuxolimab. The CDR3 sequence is CSVPGQGGVYGYTF. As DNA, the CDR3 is TGCAGCGTCCCCGGACAGGGGGGGGTCTATGGCTACACCTTC.